The 19 T cell receptor beta chains presented below share a single source sample, sequenced in a study of OX40 agonist ivuxolimab in advanced cancers. Sequencing used immunoSEQ multiplex PCR; TCRdb keeps in-frame clones, though not all of them. Here the sample spans about 56,000 clones, approximately 83% being singletons. The input for sequencing was CD4+ or CD8+ T cells sorted from blood, taken in a trial of the OX40 agonist ivuxolimab. Receptors were obtained from an adult with an advanced solid tumor such as melanoma, head and neck, liver or kidney cancer.

The chain couples TRBV18 to TRBJ1-1; D gene unclear. The length of the CDR3 is 15 residues. The V end was cut by 0 bases, the J end by 6 bases, with 14 bases between. Germline CDR1 and CDR2: KGHSH and LQKENI. The CDR3 sequence: CASSPPQDGRAEAFF. CDR3 DNA sequence: TGTGCCAGCTCACCACCTCAAGATGGGCGGGCTGAAGCTTTCTTT.

The gene calls are TRBV5-1 and TRBJ2-3, with D unresolved. Germline V gives CDR1 SGHRS, CDR2 YFSETQ. Trimming removed 2 bases from V and 0 bases from J, with 4 bases in between. The CDR3 has 13 amino acids. The CDR3 region is CASSLGSTDTQYF. The DNA of the CDR3 is TGCGCCAGCAGCTTAGGAAGCACAGATACGCAGTATTTT.

The V gene is TRBV15, the J gene TRBJ2-2; D call uncertain. With 3 bases removed from V and 7 bases from J, the gap between germline ends came to 12 bases. Germline assignment: CDR1 LNHNV and CDR2 YYDKDF (reference sequence). The CDR3 is made up of 14 amino acids. CDR3 sequence: CATSSPNTLGELFF. CDR3 coding DNA: TGTGCCACCAGCAGTCCCAACACCCTCGGGGAGCTGTTTTTT. The full variable domain, completed using reference TRBV15 and TRBJ2-2, is DAMVIQNPRYQVTQFGKPVTLSCSQTLNHNVMYWYQQKSSQAPKLLFHYYDKDFNNEADTPDNFQSRRPNTSFCFLDIRSPGLGDTAMYLCATSSPNTLGELFFGEGSRLTVL.

V and J are TRBV7-9 and TRBJ2-5, with D uncertain. The J call is in doubt because the DNA end fits TRBJ2-7 better. The germline gives CDR1 SEHNR, CDR2 FQNEAQ (reference sequence). The CDR3 runs 12 residues. The CDR3: CASSLSSYEQYF. CDR3 nucleotide sequence: TGTGCCAGCAGCTTATCGTCCTACGAGCAGTACTTC.

V is TRBV4-1 and J is TRBJ2-5; 12 positions match TRBD2. The V gene end was trimmed by 0 bases and the J gene end by 5 bases; junction bases not matched to a gene: 10. CDR3 length: 18 residues. Germline CDR1 reads MGHRA; CDR2 reads YSYEKL. DNA for the CDR3: TGCGCCAGCAGCCAAGATTTAGAACTAGCGGGAGGAGAGGAGACCCAGTACTTC. As protein: CASSQDLELAGGEETQYF.

This chain connects TRBV6-6 to TRBJ1-5; D gene uncertain. The CDR3 length is 15 residues. The V gene lost 3 bases and the J gene lost 2 bases, with 11 bases spanning the gap. Germline V gene sequence: CDR1 MNHNY, CDR2 SVGAGI (reference sequence). The CDR3 is CASSYTGGGNQPQHF. CDR3 coding DNA: TGTGCCAGCAGTTATACGGGAGGTGGCAATCAGCCCCAGCATTTT.

This clone was picked up one time. The chain uses TRBV11-2 and TRBJ1-6; D is unclear. The CDR3 is 15 residues long. Germline V CDR1 and CDR2: SGHAT, FQNNGV. The germline V and J ends were trimmed by 2 bases and 7 bases, with 12 bases remaining between them. DNA for the CDR3: TGTGCCAGCAGCTTATTTCAGGTTGGGAATTCACCCCTCCACTTT. Translation gives CASSLFQVGNSPLHF.

The chain uses TRBV27 and TRBJ1-4; D gene ambiguous. The CDR3 sequence is 15 residues long. The germline CDR1 and CDR2 sequences are MNHEY and SMNVEV (reference sequence). Deletions cut 2 bases from V and 7 bases from J, with 14 bases between. In DNA, the CDR3 is TGTGCCAGCAGTTTAAGGTTACAGAAAGGTGAAAAACTGTTTTTT. Its translation is CASSLRLQKGEKLFF.

J is TRBJ2-3 and V is TRBV7-8; D is unresolved. Looked up from germline, CDR1 is SGHVS and CDR2 is FQNEAQ. Trimming cost V 5 bases and J 4 bases, with 7 bases left between them. The CDR3 spans 12 residues. The CDR3 spells CASSPNADTQYF. CDR3 sequence (DNA): TGTGCCAGCAGCCCTAATGCAGATACGCAGTATTTT.

This rearrangement joins TRBV7-9 to TRBJ1-5; D is uncertain. The V gene lost 1 base and the J gene lost 1 base, with 14 bases spanning the gap. The CDR3 sequence is 17 residues long. Germline CDR1 is SEHNR and CDR2 is FQNEAQ (reference sequence). The chain's CDR3 is CASSLGERGSSNQPQHF. The CDR3 DNA reads as TGTGCCAGCAGCTTAGGTGAACGAGGGTCAAGCAATCAGCCCCAGCATTTT.

This chain links TRBV14 with TRBJ2-7; tentative D call: TRBD1 (5 bases). V lost 5 bases to trimming and J lost 2 bases, with 19 bases between them. Germline assignment: CDR1 SGHDN and CDR2 FVKESK. The CDR3 sequence is 16 residues long. The CDR3 here is CASSVAAGNSPYEQYF. CDR3 coding DNA: TGTGCCAGCAGCGTTGCGGCAGGGAATTCCCCCTACGAGCAGTACTTC.

The rearrangement links TRBV14 to TRBJ2-3; the match to TRBD2 covers 10 bases. The CDR3 is 15 residues long. The germline gives CDR1 SGHDN, CDR2 FVKESK. With 5 bases clipped from V and 2 bases from J, the junction kept 4 bases outside the gene matches. The DNA for the CDR3 is TGTGCCAGCAGCAACGGACTAGCGGACACAGATACGCAGTATTTT. Translated: CASSNGLADTDTQYF.

The chain is built from TRBV5-1 and TRBJ2-3, with 10 positions matching TRBD2. The CDR3 is 14 amino acids. The trim removed 7 bases at V and 3 bases at J, leaving 5 bases unmatched. CDR1 is SGHRS and CDR2 is YFSETQ in the germline V gene. CDR3 residues: CASGTSGMTDTQYF. CDR3 sequence (DNA): TGCGCCAGCGGTACTAGCGGGATGACAGATACGCAGTATTTT.

This clone was picked up a small number of times. Other DNA sequences of this sample code for an identical CDR3. The gene calls are TRBV11-3 and TRBJ2-5, with 7 bases that match TRBD1. Germline V gene data show CDR1 as SGHNT and CDR2 as YENEEA. CDR3 length equals 15 residues. The trim removed 4 bases at V and 4 bases at J, leaving 9 bases unmatched. In DNA form, the CDR3 reads TGTGCCAGCAGCTCGACAGGGAAGACAGGAGAGACCCAGTACTTC. Translating gives CASSSTGKTGETQYF. The complete variable domain, with remaining parts taken from reference TRBV11-3 and TRBJ2-5, reads EAGVVQSPRYKIIEKKQPVAFWCNPISGHNTLYWYLQNLGQGPELLIRYENEEAVDDSQLPKDRFSAERLKGVDSTLKIQPAELGDSAVYLCASSSTGKTGETQYFGPGTRLLVL.

This chain connects TRBV19 to TRBJ2-1, with 10 bases that match TRBD2. The CDR3 is made up of 20 amino acids. The V gene end was trimmed by 11 bases and the J gene end by 3 bases; junction bases not matched to a gene: 25. Germline V gives CDR1 LNHDA, CDR2 SQIVND (reference sequence). DNA for the CDR3: TGTGCCGGAGTCAGATCCCCAAGCGGGAGGGCCCCTAGAATCTACAATGAGCAGTTCTTC. It translates to CAGVRSPSGRAPRIYNEQFF.

The gene calls are TRBV7-9 and TRBJ2-5, with a tentative D call TRBD2 (6 bases). The CDR3 is 16 amino acids. V was pared by 1 base and J by 4 bases, with 16 bases between. CDR1 is SEHNR and CDR2 is FQNEAQ in the germline V gene (reference sequence). CDR3 region: CASSLGTGRDGETQYF. The CDR3 nucleotides read TGTGCCAGCAGCTTAGGGACCGGGAGAGACGGAGAGACCCAGTACTTC.

J is TRBJ2-1 and V is TRBV6-6; the D gene is possibly TRBD1 (5 bases). CDR3 size: 12 residues. Trimming removed 6 bases from V and 9 bases from J, with 12 bases in between. The germline CDR1 and CDR2 sequences are MNHNY and SVGAGI (reference sequence). CDR3 amino acids: CASSLQAVEQFF. CDR3 DNA sequence: TGTGCCAGCAGCCTACAGGCGGTTGAGCAGTTCTTC.

The chain links TRBV30 to TRBJ2-7; 8 nucleotides align to TRBD1. Germline CDR1 GTSNPN, CDR2 SVGIG (reference sequence). V was pared by 1 base and J by 5 bases, with 13 bases of the junction left unmatched. The CDR3 has 16 amino acids. CDR3 residues: CAWSDSGRTGKNEQYF. In nucleotides, the CDR3 is TGTGCCTGGAGTGACTCGGGGAGGACAGGGAAAAACGAGCAGTACTTC.

V gene TRBV10-1 combines with J gene TRBJ1-3; 9 bases align to TRBD1. Per the germline V gene, CDR1 is WNHNN and CDR2 is SYGVQD (reference sequence). Germline trimming cut 4 bases from V and 3 bases from J; bases unmatched to any gene: 13. There are 18 residues in the CDR3. DNA of the CDR3: TGCGCCAGCAGTGGGTCCCTCCGGGACAGGGATTTTGGAAACACCATATATTTT. This gives the protein CASSGSLRDRDFGNTIYF.